This T cell receptor (beta chain) was sequenced in a study of blood T cell repertoires in COVID-19. Study-wide context: Specimens from acute and convalescent COVID-19 originated in the United States, Italy and Spain. The cDNA or gDNA used as material had been derived from T cells, B-cell-depleted T cells, or PBMCs.

How the authors handled the data: Estimated nucleated cell counts came from reference gene primer amplification. TCRdb's table, derived via immunoSEQ multiplex PCR, lists solely in-frame clones and lacks some. V and J calls and clone size follow that table, whereas D and trimming were derived from the DNA. The sample has around 120,000 clones, 60% to 85% seen once; the top ten hold less than 7.5%. CDR1 and CDR2 from the germline V gene are MGHDK and SYGVNS. This CDR3 spans 18 amino acids. After removal of 0 bases from V and 4 bases from J, the junction contained 13 bases not matched to a gene. What was sequenced was peripheral blood. The source is a man between 65 and 85 years old with acute or convalescent COVID-19. V usage is TRBV25-1 and J usage is TRBJ1-1; 8 positions match TRBD1. The chain's CDR3 is CASSEYIIRTGRATEAFF. The CDR3 DNA follows: TGTGCCAGCAGTGAATATATAATAAGGACAGGGAGGGCCACTGAAGCTTTCTTT. The full variable domain, completed using reference TRBV25-1 and TRBJ1-1, is EADIYQTPRYLVIGTGKKITLECSQTMGHDKMYWYQQDPGMELHLIHYSYGVNSTEKGDLSSESTVSRIRTEHFPLTLESARPSHTSQYLCASSEYIIRTGRATEAFFGQGTRLTVV.